The 24 T cell receptor beta chains in this list originate from one sample, sequenced in a study of blood T cell repertoires in COVID-19. This table comes from immunoSEQ multiplex PCR, and its TCRdb copy is limited to in-frame clones, with some not included. In the table there are about 280,000 clones, 85% of which are singletons. What was sequenced was PBMCs or T cells enriched from blood (not recorded which). These receptors all come from a woman in her forties or fifties who had recovered from COVID-19.

This chain joins TRBV7-9 and TRBJ2-7; 7 nucleotides agree with TRBD1. This CDR3 contains 14 residues. V gave up 5 bases and J gave up 1 base; unmatched junction bases: 5. CDR1 SEHNR and CDR2 FQNEAQ come from the germline V gene (reference sequence). CDR3 in amino acids: CASSRTGSSYEQYF. CDR3 coding DNA: TGTGCCAGCAGCCGGACAGGATCGTCCTACGAGCAGTACTTC.

The V and J genes are TRBV6-5 and TRBJ1-1; 7 nucleotides match TRBD1. CDR1 is MNHEY and CDR2 is SVGAGI in the germline V gene. The CDR3 has 13 residues. The trim removed 6 bases at V and 4 bases at J, leaving 5 bases unmatched. CDR3: CASRVTGATEAFF. The CDR3 nucleotides are TGTGCCAGCAGAGTTACAGGGGCCACTGAAGCTTTCTTT.

The chain combines TRBV5-1 with TRBJ2-6; D is undetermined. Trimming stripped 2 bases from V and 2 bases from J, with 11 bases between. The germline gives CDR1 SGHRS, CDR2 YFSETQ. The CDR3 runs to 16 residues. CDR3 protein: CASSFRGEPGANVLTF. The CDR3 nucleotides read TGCGCCAGCAGCTTCCGTGGAGAACCTGGGGCCAACGTCCTGACTTTC. Full variable domain (missing parts from reference TRBV5-1 and TRBJ2-6): KAGVTQTPRYLIKTRGQQVTLSCSPISGHRSVSWYQQTPGQGLQFLFEYFSETQRNKGNFPGRFSGRQFSNSRSEMNVSTLELGDSALYLCASSFRGEPGANVLTFGAGSRLTVL.

V usage is TRBV2 and J usage is TRBJ2-1; possible D gene TRBD2, 6 bases. In germline, CDR1 is SNHLY, CDR2 FYNNEI. The CDR3 covers 13 residues. Trimming removed 7 bases from V and 0 bases from J, with 7 bases in between. The CDR3 loop reads CASKAGSYNEQFF. The CDR3 DNA sequence: TGTGCCAGCAAAGCGGGCTCCTACAATGAGCAGTTCTTC.

This clone was observed a few times. The rearrangement links TRBV9 to TRBJ1-2; D perhaps matches TRBD1 (5 bases). V was trimmed by 2 bases and J by 9 bases, leaving 20 bases between them. Germline V lookup: CDR1 SGDLS, CDR2 YYNGEE. The CDR3 has 15 amino acids. The CDR3 DNA is TGTGCCAGCAGCGTGGATGAGGGGCGGCGGGGGAGCTACACCTTC. It is translated as CASSVDEGRRGSYTF.

This clone has just one count. The J gene is TRBJ1-5, the V gene TRBV14; no reliable D call. V was shortened by 4 bases and J by 4 bases, with 11 bases between the two germline ends. Germline assignment: CDR1 SGHDN and CDR2 FVKESK. CDR3 size: 14 residues. This CDR3 reads CASSPRLRNQPQHF. The CDR3 region has the DNA TGTGCCAGCAGCCCCCGACTGAGAAATCAGCCCCAGCATTTT.

The chain has TRBV9 and TRBJ1-2; TRBD1 is a possible D gene (5 bases). V was clipped by 6 bases and J by 7 bases, with 16 bases between them. CDR3 length: 13 amino acids. Per the germline V gene, CDR1 is SGDLS and CDR2 is YYNGEE. In DNA, the CDR3 is TGTGCCAGCACCGCCCCGGGGGTAGGTGGCTACACCTTC. Translation: CASTAPGVGGYTF.

CDR3 DNA: TGTGCCAGCAGCACCCGACAGAGTCAATTCACAGATACGCAGTATTTT. This gives the protein CASSTRQSQFTDTQYF. This chain links TRBV7-2 with TRBJ2-3; D may be TRBD1 (5 bases). V lost 5 bases to trimming and J lost 2 bases, with 17 bases between them. CDR1 is SGHTA, CDR2 FQGNSA, per germline. The length of the CDR3 is 16 residues.

This chain connects TRBV4-3 to TRBJ2-7, with D perhaps TRBD2 (5 bases). Germline CDR1 LGHNA, CDR2 YSLEER. Trimming pared 2 bases from V and 1 base from J, leaving 12 bases between. The CDR3 is 15 residues long. The CDR3 DNA is TGCGCCAGCAGCCAATATTTTACGGGGTCCTACGAGCAGTACTTC. Translated: CASSQYFTGSYEQYF.

The chain uses TRBV27 and TRBJ2-7; no clear D. CDR1 and CDR2 from the germline V gene are MNHEY and SMNVEV (reference sequence). This CDR3 comprises 11 residues. The V gene lost 4 bases and the J gene lost 4 bases, with 5 bases spanning the gap. CDR3 in amino acids: CASSSYYEQYF. CDR3 DNA sequence: TGTGCCAGCAGTTCCTATTACGAGCAGTACTTC.

This clone was detected only a few times. This chain joins TRBV19 and TRBJ2-5, with D possibly TRBD2 on 6 matching bases. The CDR3 is made up of 13 amino acids. The V gene lost 3 bases and the J gene lost 5 bases, with 10 bases spanning the gap. The germline CDR1 and CDR2 sequences are LNHDA and SQIVND (reference sequence). CDR3 in amino acids: CASSMGGIETQYF. CDR3 nucleotide sequence: TGTGCCAGTAGTATGGGGGGAATCGAGACCCAGTACTTC.

This chain joins TRBV6-5 and TRBJ2-1; TRBD2 matches 9 bases. The V segment lost 2 bases and the J segment 8 bases; nucleotides outside the gene matches: 4. Per germline, CDR1 MNHEY and CDR2 SVGAGI. The CDR3 has 14 residues. The CDR3 here is CASSYGTSKDEQFF. CDR3 DNA: TGTGCCAGCAGTTACGGGACTAGCAAGGATGAGCAGTTCTTC.

This clone was seen once. This sequence joins TRBV6-5 and TRBJ2-1; D unclear. CDR1 is MNHEY and CDR2 is SVGAGI in the germline V gene. With 7 bases removed from V and 4 bases from J, the gap between germline ends came to 17 bases. This CDR3 comprises 15 residues. Here the CDR3 DNA reads TGTGCCAGCACCCACGGTCAGTCCGGGTACAATGAGCAGTTCTTC. Protein: CASTHGQSGYNEQFF.

V gene TRBV14 combines with J gene TRBJ2-3; 7 bases line up with TRBD1. Trimming cost V 5 bases and J 1 base; bases outside gene matches: 6. The CDR3 totals 15 residues. CDR1 is SGHDN, CDR2 FVKESK, per germline. This CDR3 reads CASSFWDSRTDTQYF. CDR3 nucleotide sequence: TGTGCCAGCAGCTTTTGGGACAGTCGCACAGATACGCAGTATTTT.

This rearrangement joins TRBV29-1 to TRBJ2-7; a possible D gene is TRBD1 (6 bases). The V gene lost 7 bases and the J gene lost 4 bases, with 11 bases spanning the gap. Germline CDR1 and CDR2: SQVTM and ANQGSEA. This CDR3 is 11 amino acids long. This CDR3 is CSATGRYEQYF. The CDR3 nucleotides are TGCAGCGCGACAGGCAGGTACGAGCAGTACTTC.

This sequence joins TRBV12-5 and TRBJ1-1; 8 bases agree with TRBD1. Losses at the gene ends were 5 bases for V and 7 bases for J; bases not matched to a gene: 3. In germline, CDR1 is LGHNT, CDR2 FRNRAP. The CDR3 covers 12 residues. The CDR3 nucleotides are TGTGCTAGTGGTATCGGACAGGGTGAAGCTTTCTTT. Amino acids: CASGIGQGEAFF.

This clone was counted between two and nine times. V and J are TRBV28 and TRBJ1-5, with D unresolved. V was pared by 4 bases and J by 1 base, with 5 bases between. The CDR3 is 13 residues long. CDR1 and CDR2 from the germline V gene are MDHEN and SYDVKM. The CDR3 loop is CASSSLSNQPQHF. Written as DNA, the CDR3 is TGTGCCAGCAGTTCTTTAAGCAATCAGCCCCAGCATTTT.

This chain connects TRBV7-8 to TRBJ2-5; TRBD1 matches at 7 bases. The trim removed 5 bases at V and 4 bases at J, leaving 10 bases unmatched. Germline assignment: CDR1 SGHVS and CDR2 FQNEAQ. CDR3 length: 15 residues. The CDR3 spells CASSASRDSGETQYF. The CDR3 DNA is TGTGCCAGCAGCGCCTCCCGGGACAGCGGAGAGACCCAGTACTTC.

DNA of the CDR3: TGTGCCAGCAGCCAAGTCGCAGGGAACTCTGGAAACACCATATATTTT. Amino acid sequence: CASSQVAGNSGNTIYF. The chain links TRBV4-2 to TRBJ1-3, with D possibly being TRBD1 (5 bases). Germline lookup yields CDR1 LGHNA and CDR2 YNFKEQ. The CDR3 extends over 16 amino acids. The V gene lost 1 base and the J gene lost 0 bases, with 10 bases spanning the gap.

This chain uses TRBV5-8 with TRBJ1-5; D unclear. Germline-derived CDR1 and CDR2 are SGHTS and YDEGEE. The V end was cut by 0 bases, the J end by 4 bases, with 11 bases between. This CDR3 has 15 residues. This chain's CDR3 is CASSLDLLRNQPQHF. The CDR3 nucleotides are TGTGCCAGCAGCTTGGATCTTTTGAGGAATCAGCCCCAGCATTTT.

The J gene is TRBJ1-4, the V gene TRBV27; possible D gene TRBD1, 6 bases. V gave up 6 bases and J gave up 8 bases, with 16 bases separating them. This CDR3 has 14 amino acids. CDR1 and CDR2 (germline): MNHEY, SMNVEV (reference sequence). DNA for the CDR3: TGTGCCAGCAGACTAGTGGGGGCACAGGAAAAACTGTTTTTT. Protein sequence: CASRLVGAQEKLFF.

V and J are TRBV4-1 and TRBJ1-1; possible D gene TRBD1, 6 bases. CDR3 size: 15 residues. The ends were cut back, 4 bases at V and 0 bases at J, with 12 bases in the middle. Germline loops: CDR1 MGHRA, CDR2 YSYEKL. CDR3 region: CASSLDSLMNTEAFF. DNA of the CDR3: TGCGCCAGCAGCCTGGACAGTCTCATGAACACTGAAGCTTTCTTT.

This sequence joins TRBV6-5 and TRBJ2-1; D might be TRBD2 (6 bases). V lost 2 bases and J 9 bases, leaving 11 bases between the germline ends. CDR3 length: 13 residues. Looked up from germline, CDR1 is MNHEY and CDR2 is SVGAGI. This CDR3 is CASSYDRGIEQFF. CDR3 nucleotide sequence: TGTGCCAGCAGTTACGACCGCGGGATTGAGCAGTTCTTC.

The chain uses TRBV30 and TRBJ1-3; no reliable D call. The germline V and J ends were trimmed by 0 bases and 7 bases, with 10 bases remaining between them. This CDR3 comprises 13 residues. The germline V gene encodes CDR1 GTSNPN and CDR2 SVGIG (reference sequence). CDR3 DNA: TGTGCCTGGAGTGTCGGAGGGATGAACACCATATATTTT. It encodes CAWSVGGMNTIYF.